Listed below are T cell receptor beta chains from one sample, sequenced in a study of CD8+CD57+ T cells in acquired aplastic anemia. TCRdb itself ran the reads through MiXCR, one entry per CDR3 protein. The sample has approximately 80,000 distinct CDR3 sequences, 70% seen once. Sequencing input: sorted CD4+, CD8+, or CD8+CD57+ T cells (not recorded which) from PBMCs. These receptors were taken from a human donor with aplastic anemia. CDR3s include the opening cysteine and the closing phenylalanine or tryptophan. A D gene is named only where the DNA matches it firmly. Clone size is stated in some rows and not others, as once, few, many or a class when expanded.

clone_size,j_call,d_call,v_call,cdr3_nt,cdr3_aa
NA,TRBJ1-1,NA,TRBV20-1,TGCAGTGCTAGAGATATAGGGATGAACACTGAAGCTTTCTTT,CSARDIGMNTEAFF
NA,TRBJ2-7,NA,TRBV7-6,TGTGCCAGCAGCTTAGGTAGGGGCTACGAGCAGTACTTC,CASSLGRGYEQYF
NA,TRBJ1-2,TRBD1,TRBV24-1,TGTGCCACCAGTGAACCGAGACAGGGGTCTGGCTACACCTTC,CATSEPRQGSGYTF
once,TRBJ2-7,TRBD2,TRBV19,TGTGCCAGTAGTATACTAGCGGGAGGGAACTACGAGCAGTACTTC,CASSILAGGNYEQYF
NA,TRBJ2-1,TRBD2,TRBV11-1,TGTGCCAGCAGCGAGACTAGCGGGGGTTACAATGAGCAGTTCTTC,CASSETSGGYNEQFF
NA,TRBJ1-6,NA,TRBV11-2,TGTGCCAGCAGCTTAGTAACAGGACGCGCCTATAATTCACCCCTCCACTTT,CASSLVTGRAYNSPLHF
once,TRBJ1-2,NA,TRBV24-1,TGTGCCACCAGTGCGGGGCCCTACTATGGCTACACCTTC,CATSAGPYYGYTF
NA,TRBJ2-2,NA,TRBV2,TGTGCCAGCAGTAGGGAGGAGTACACCGGGGAGCTGTTTTTT,CASSREEYTGELFF
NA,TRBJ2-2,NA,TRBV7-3,TGTGCCAGCAGCTCCGAGGACGGAGCCCTTCGGGGGGAGCTGTTTTTT,CASSSEDGALRGELFF
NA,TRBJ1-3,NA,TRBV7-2,TGTGCCAGCAGCTTATTCGCAGGGAAGGAAAACACCATATATTTT,CASSLFAGKENTIYF
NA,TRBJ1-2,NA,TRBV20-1,TGCAGTGCCCCGATCCGGGGAAGGTATGGCTACACCTTC,CSAPIRGRYGYTF
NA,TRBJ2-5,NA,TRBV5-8,TGTGCCAGCAGCCGAGGGACGGGGGTAGAAGAGACCCAGTACTTC,CASSRGTGVEETQYF
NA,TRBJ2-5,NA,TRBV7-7,TGTGCTAGCAGCTTAGTAGATATGGGAAGGGGCCAAGAGACCCAGTACTTC,CASSLVDMGRGQETQYF
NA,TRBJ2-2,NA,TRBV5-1,TGCGCCAGCAGCGCTTTAATGAACACCGGGGAGCTGTTTTTT,CASSALMNTGELFF
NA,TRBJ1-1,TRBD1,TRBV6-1,TGTGCCAGCAGTGGACAGGGGAAGAAGTTCGACACTGAAGCTTTCTTT,CASSGQGKKFDTEAFF
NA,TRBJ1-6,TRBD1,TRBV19,TGTGCCAGTTCCGGGACAGGGGTTAATTCACCCCTCCACTTT,CASSGTGVNSPLHF
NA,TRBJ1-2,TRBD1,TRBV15,TGTGCCACCAGCAGAGGGGACAGTACTTATGGCTACACCTTC,CATSRGDSTYGYTF
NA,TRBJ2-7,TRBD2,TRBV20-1,TGCAGTGCTAGAGGCGGGGGACACGAGCAGTACTTC,CSARGGGHEQYF
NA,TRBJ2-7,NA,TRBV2,TGTGCCAGCGGTGTGAGCTCCTACGAGCAGTACTTC,CASGVSSYEQYF
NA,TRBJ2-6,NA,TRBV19,TGTGCCAGTAGTATAGAGGGGACCGGGGCCAACGTCCTGACTTTC,CASSIEGTGANVLTF
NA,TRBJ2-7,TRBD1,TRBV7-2,TGTGCCAGCAGCGCCCGACAGGGTGCGGGTGAGCAGTACTTC,CASSARQGAGEQYF
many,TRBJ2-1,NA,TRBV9,TGTGCCAGCAGCGTGGGTTGGGGGGGCCTTGCCGGTGAGCAGTTCTTC,CASSVGWGGLAGEQFF
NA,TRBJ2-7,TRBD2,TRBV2,TGTGCCAGCAGATCCGCTCGGGAGGCCCAATACGAGCAGTACTTC,CASRSAREAQYEQYF
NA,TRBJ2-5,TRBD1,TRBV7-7,TGTGCTAGCAGCCCCGGGACAGCCCCCGGGGAGACCCAGTACTTC,CASSPGTAPGETQYF
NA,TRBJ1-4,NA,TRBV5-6,TGTGCCAGCAGCTTGGCCGTTGGGTGGGGTGATGAAAAACTGTTTTTT,CASSLAVGWGDEKLFF
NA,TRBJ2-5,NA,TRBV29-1,TGCAGCGTTCTTAACCAGGGCGGCACGGCGTACTTC,CSVLNQGGTAYF
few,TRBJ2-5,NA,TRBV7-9,TGTGCCAGCAGCCACAGGTACCAAGAGACCCAGTACTTC,CASSHRYQETQYF
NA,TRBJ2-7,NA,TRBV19,TGTGCCAGTAGTATAGACACCAGTAGCGAGCAGTACTTC,CASSIDTSSEQYF
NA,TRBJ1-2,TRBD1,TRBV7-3,TGTGCCAGCGGCCAGGGGGGCTATGGCTACACCTTC,CASGQGGYGYTF
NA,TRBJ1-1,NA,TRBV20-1,TGCAGTGCTAAGGTGTTGGGGGGCGGGTACGCTGAAGCTTTCTTT,CSAKVLGGGYAEAFF
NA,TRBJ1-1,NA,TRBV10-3,TGTGCCATCACCAGCCCGGGCATGAACACTGAAGCTTTCTTT,CAITSPGMNTEAFF
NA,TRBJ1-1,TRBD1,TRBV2,TGTGCCAGCAAGTACCCCCGACAGGGCGGCAGGGACACTGAAGCTTTCTTT,CASKYPRQGGRDTEAFF
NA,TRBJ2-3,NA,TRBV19,TGTGCCAGTACCCATACAATCTCCTCTACCGTAAGCACAGATACGCAGTATTTT,CASTHTISSTVSTDTQYF
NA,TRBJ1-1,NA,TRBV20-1,TGCAGTGCTAGGGGGAACACTGAAGCTTTCTTT,CSARGNTEAFF
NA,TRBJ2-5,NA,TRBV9,TGTGCCAGCAGCCGGATGGAGGGGGCGGAGACCCAGTACTTC,CASSRMEGAETQYF
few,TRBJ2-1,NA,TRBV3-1,TGTGCCAGCAGCCGCCGGACCCCTATTTTAGACCACAATGAGCAGTTCTTC,CASSRRTPILDHNEQFF
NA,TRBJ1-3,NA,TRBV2,TGTGCCAGCAGCCCGCAGAGGGGCGGTGGAAACACCATATATTTT,CASSPQRGGGNTIYF
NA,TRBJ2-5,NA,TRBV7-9,TGTGCCAGCAGCTTAGAGGGCGGACAAGAGACCCAGTACTTC,CASSLEGGQETQYF
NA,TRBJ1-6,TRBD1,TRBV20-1,TGCAGTGCTAGAGATAACAGGGGGAATGATTCACCCCTCCACTTT,CSARDNRGNDSPLHF
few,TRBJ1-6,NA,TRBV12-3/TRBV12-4,TGTGCCAGCAGCACAGGGAGATCACCCCTCCACTTT,CASSTGRSPLHF